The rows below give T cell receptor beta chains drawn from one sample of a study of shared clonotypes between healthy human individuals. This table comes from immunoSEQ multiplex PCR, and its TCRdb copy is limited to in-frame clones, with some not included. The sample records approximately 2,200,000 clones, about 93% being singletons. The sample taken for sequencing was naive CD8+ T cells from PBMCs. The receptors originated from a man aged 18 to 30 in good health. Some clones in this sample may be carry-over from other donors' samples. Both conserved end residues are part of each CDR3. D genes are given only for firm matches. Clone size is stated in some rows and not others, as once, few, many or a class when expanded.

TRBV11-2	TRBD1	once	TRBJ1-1	TGTGCCAGCAGCGCCCGGACAGGGGGCAGACCTGAAGCTTTCTTT	CASSARTGGRPEAFF
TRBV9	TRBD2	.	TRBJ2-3	TGTGCCAGCAGCCCCCAAGCGGGAGGAGGCACAGATACGCAGTATTTT	CASSPQAGGGTDTQYF
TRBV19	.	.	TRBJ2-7	TGTGCCAGTATGGACGGGAGCCACGAGCAGTACTTC	CASMDGSHEQYF
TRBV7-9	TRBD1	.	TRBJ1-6	TGTGCCAGCAGCCCCTTAGTGGACAGGGAGAAGGCCCTCCACTTT	CASSPLVDREKALHF
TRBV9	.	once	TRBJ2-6	TGTGCCAGCAGCGAAAGTGTGGACTCTGGGGCCAACGTCCTGACTTTC	CASSESVDSGANVLTF
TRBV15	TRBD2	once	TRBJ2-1	TGTGCCACCAGCCCGGGACTAGCGTTAGAAACCTACAATGAGCAGTTCTTC	CATSPGLALETYNEQFF
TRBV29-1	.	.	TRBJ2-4	TGCAGCGTTCTAGGGGGATGGATTGAAAACATTCAGTACTTC	CSVLGGWIENIQYF
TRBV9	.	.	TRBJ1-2	TGTGCCAGCAGCGACCCCCACGAGGCAGATGAATTCTATGGCTACACCTTC	CASSDPHEADEFYGYTF
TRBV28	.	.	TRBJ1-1	TGTGCCAGCAGTTTTAGGGTTGGTTCGACTGAAGCTTTCTTT	CASSFRVGSTEAFF
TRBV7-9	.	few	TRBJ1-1	TGTGCCAGCAGCTTTCCCTTGGCGGAGGCGGACACTGAAGCTTTCTTT	CASSFPLAEADTEAFF
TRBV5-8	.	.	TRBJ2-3	TGTGCCAGCAGCTTGGGACAGGCGAACACAGATACGCAGTATTTT	CASSLGQANTDTQYF
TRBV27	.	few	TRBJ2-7	TGTGCCAGCAGTTTAGCCGGGTCCTACGAGCAGTACTTC	CASSLAGSYEQYF
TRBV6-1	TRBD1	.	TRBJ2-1	TGTGCCAGCAGTGAAGAACAGGGGTTGCCCGGCAAAAAGCAGTTCTTC	CASSEEQGLPGKKQFF
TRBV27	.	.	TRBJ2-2	TGTGCCAGCAGTCCACTCGTCGGGGGCGGGGAGCTGTTTTTT	CASSPLVGGGELFF
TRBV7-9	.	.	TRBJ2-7	TGTGCCAGCAGCTTAGTACAGTTCTACGAGCAGTACTTC	CASSLVQFYEQYF
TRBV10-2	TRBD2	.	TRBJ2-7	TGCGCCAGCAGTGCTAGCGGGATCTACGAGCAGTACTTC	CASSASGIYEQYF
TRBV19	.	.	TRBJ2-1	TGTGCCAGTAGTATCGGACAGAGATCGCGGAATGAGCAGTTCTTC	CASSIGQRSRNEQFF
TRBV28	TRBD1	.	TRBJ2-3	TGTGCCAGCAGACCAATCGACAGGGGAGGTGCAGATACGCAGTATTTT	CASRPIDRGGADTQYF
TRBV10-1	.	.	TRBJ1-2	TGCGCCAGCAGCCCAACAGCTAACTATGGCTACACCTTC	CASSPTANYGYTF
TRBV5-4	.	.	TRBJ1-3	TGTGCCAGCAGCTTGGGGGCGTTCAGCTCTGGAAACACCATATATTTT	CASSLGAFSSGNTIYF
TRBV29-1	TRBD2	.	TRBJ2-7	TGCAGCGTGGTAGGGGTTGGGGAGGGGCGGCCCTACGAGCAGTACTTC	CSVVGVGEGRPYEQYF
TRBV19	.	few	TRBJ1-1	TGTGCCAGTAGTATGAGTTCTAACACTGAAGCTTTCTTT	CASSMSSNTEAFF
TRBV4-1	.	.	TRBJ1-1	TGCGCCAGCAGCCCAGGTCGGGGGGATGAAGCTTTCTTT	CASSPGRGDEAFF
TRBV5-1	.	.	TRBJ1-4	TGCGCCAGCAGCTTGAACAGGCGGTATCTTAATGAAAAACTGTTTTTT	CASSLNRRYLNEKLFF
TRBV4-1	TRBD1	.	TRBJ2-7	TGCGCCAGCAGCCAAGTGTTAGGGGGCGAAAGCTCCTACGAGCAGTACTTC	CASSQVLGGESSYEQYF
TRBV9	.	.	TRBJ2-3	TGTGCCAGCAGCGGGGGGCTGGGACGGGACGGCACAGATACGCAGTATTTT	CASSGGLGRDGTDTQYF
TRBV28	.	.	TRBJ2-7	TGTGCCAGCAGTATACCCCCGACAGGGAGGAACGAGCAGTACTTC	CASSIPPTGRNEQYF
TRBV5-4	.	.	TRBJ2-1	TGTGCCAGCACCATGGAACTAGGGAATGAGCAGTTCTTC	CASTMELGNEQFF
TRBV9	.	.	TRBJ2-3	TGTGCCAGCAGCACCCAACGCCGGCGCCGGGGAGCAGATACGCAGTATTTT	CASSTQRRRRGADTQYF
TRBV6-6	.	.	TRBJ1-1	TGTGCCAGCAGGAGCTACACTGAAGCTTTCTTT	CASRSYTEAFF
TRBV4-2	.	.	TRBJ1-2	TGTGCCAGCAGCCAAGATATGGACGGACTCTATGGCTACACCTTC	CASSQDMDGLYGYTF
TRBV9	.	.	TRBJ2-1	TGTGCCAGCAGCCCGGGGGCCCAGGGGGTATACAATGAGCAGTTCTTC	CASSPGAQGVYNEQFF
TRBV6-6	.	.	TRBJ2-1	TGTGCCAGCAGTTACAAGGCCGATGAGAAGGGGAATGAGCAGTTCTTC	CASSYKADEKGNEQFF
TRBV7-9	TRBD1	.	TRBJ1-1	TGTGCCAGCAGCTTAAGGACAGGGGACATGAACACTGAAGCTTTCTTT	CASSLRTGDMNTEAFF
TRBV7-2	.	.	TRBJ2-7	TGTGCCAGCAGTTCTCGCCCGGGACCTCACTACGAGCAGTACTTC	CASSSRPGPHYEQYF
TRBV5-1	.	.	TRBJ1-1	TGCGCCAGCAGTAACGGGTACAAAGCTTTCTTT	CASSNGYKAFF